A single sample is the source of the 7 T cell receptor beta chains below, sequenced in a study of T cell responses to AZD1222 COVID-19 vaccine. Sequenced by immunoSEQ multiplex PCR; TCRdb stores in-frame clones only, minus some. There are about 170,000 clones in the sample; over 85% occur only once, and around 4.3% lies in the top ten. Material: peripheral blood, obtained on day 0 of AZD1222 vaccination. These TCRs come from an adult in good health.

The chain combines TRBV15 with TRBJ1-4; the D is unclear. Per the germline V gene, CDR1 is LNHNV and CDR2 is YYDKDF (reference sequence). The length of the CDR3 is 21 residues. The germline V and J ends were trimmed by 2 bases and 0 bases, with 25 bases remaining between them. The CDR3 protein is CATSRSRGRRTELATNEKLFF. For the CDR3, the DNA is TGTGCCACCAGCAGATCTCGCGGGAGACGAACGGAGCTTGCAACTAATGAAAAACTGTTTTTT.

In this sample, this clone turned up a few times. This chain connects TRBV7-9 to TRBJ1-1; possibly TRBD1 for D (6 bases). Deletions cut 3 bases from V and 4 bases from J, with 9 bases between. Germline CDR1 SEHNR, CDR2 FQNEAQ (reference sequence). The CDR3 covers 13 residues. DNA of the CDR3: TGTGCCAGCAGCTTTGGAGGGGGCACTGAAGCTTTCTTT. Translating gives CASSFGGGTEAFF.

The chain joins TRBV11-3 to TRBJ1-2; possible D gene TRBD1, 5 bases. The CDR3 spans 20 residues. In germline, CDR1 is SGHNT, CDR2 YENEEA. Trimming shortened V by 1 base and J by 4 bases, and 28 bases separated the two germline ends. The CDR3 spells CASSLGQRPGYPPAVYGYTF. CDR3 DNA: TGTGCCAGCAGCTTAGGCCAGAGGCCAGGGTACCCTCCGGCAGTCTATGGCTACACCTTC.

The chain recombines TRBV10-3 with TRBJ2-7, with TRBD2 matching over 10 bases. This CDR3 contains 14 residues. The germline gives CDR1 ENHRY, CDR2 SYGVKD. J was trimmed by 5 bases and V by 6 bases; bases with no gene match: 7. The CDR3 here is CAIRSGTSDHEQYF. The CDR3 bases are TGTGCCATCAGATCCGGGACTAGCGACCACGAGCAGTACTTC.

This chain links TRBV27 with TRBJ1-5; tentative D call: TRBD1 (5 bases). This CDR3 has 16 amino acids. Germline V lookup: CDR1 MNHEY, CDR2 SMNVEV (reference sequence). V lost 3 bases, J lost 3 bases, and 15 bases lay in between. In nucleotides, the CDR3 is TGTGCCAGCAGTTTTAAGGGTCAGGGTGACAATCAGCCCCAGCATTTT. Encoded protein: CASSFKGQGDNQPQHF.

The J gene is TRBJ2-3, the V gene TRBV7-9; D is uncertain. The CDR3 consists of 11 residues. Germline V gene sequence: CDR1 SEHNR, CDR2 FQNEAQ (reference sequence). Trimming left V 3 bases short and J 5 bases short, with 3 bases between. The chain's CDR3 is CASSLQDTQYF. The CDR3, as DNA: TGTGCCAGCAGCTTGCAAGATACGCAGTATTTT.

This rearrangement joins TRBV6-5 to TRBJ1-1; D may be TRBD1 (6 bases). This CDR3 has 12 amino acids. The V and J ends lost 6 bases and 11 bases respectively, with 16 bases between them. From germline, CDR1 is MNHEY and CDR2 SVGAGI. The CDR3, as DNA: TGTGCCAGCAGATCTTCAGGGGTAGACGCTTTCTTT. It is translated as CASRSSGVDAFF.